The clone carrying this T cell receptor (beta chain) came up a few times. TCRdb passed the 5' RACE reads through MiXCR, listing each CDR3 protein once. The sample lists 500,000 to 600,000 distinct CDR3 sequences; around 20% were seen once. These data belong to a study of identical twins. The sample also formed part of further work on T cells expressing NK-cell markers.

Sequenced material: CD4+ T cells sorted from blood. The clonotype comes from a woman in her late teens or twenties in good health.

CDR3 nucleotides: TGTGCCAGCAGCTTAGTCCTAGCGGGGGGCTATTCAAAGCAGTATTTT. Encoded protein: CASSLVLAGGYSKQYF. The chain links TRBV7-2 to TRBJ2-3; 11 bases line up with TRBD2. The length of the CDR3 is 16 residues. CDR1 and CDR2 (germline): SGHTA, FQGNSA. With 1 base clipped from V and 11 bases from J, the junction kept 11 bases outside the gene matches.